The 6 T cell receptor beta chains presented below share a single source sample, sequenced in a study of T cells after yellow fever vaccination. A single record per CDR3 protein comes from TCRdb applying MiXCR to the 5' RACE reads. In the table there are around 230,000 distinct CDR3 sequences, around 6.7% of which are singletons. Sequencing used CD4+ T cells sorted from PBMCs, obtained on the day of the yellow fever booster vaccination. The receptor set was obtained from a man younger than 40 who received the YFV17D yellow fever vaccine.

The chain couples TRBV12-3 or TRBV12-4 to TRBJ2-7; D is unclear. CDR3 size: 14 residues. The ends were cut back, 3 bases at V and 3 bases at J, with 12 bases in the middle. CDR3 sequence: CASSFGQTYYEQYF. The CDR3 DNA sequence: TGTGCCAGCAGTTTCGGGCAGACTTACTACGAGCAGTACTTC.

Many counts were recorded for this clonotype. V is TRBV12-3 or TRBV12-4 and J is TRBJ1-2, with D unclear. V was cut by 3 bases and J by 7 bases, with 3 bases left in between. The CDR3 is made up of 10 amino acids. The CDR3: CASSFGGYTF. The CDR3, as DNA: TGTGCCAGCAGTTTTGGTGGCTACACCTTC.

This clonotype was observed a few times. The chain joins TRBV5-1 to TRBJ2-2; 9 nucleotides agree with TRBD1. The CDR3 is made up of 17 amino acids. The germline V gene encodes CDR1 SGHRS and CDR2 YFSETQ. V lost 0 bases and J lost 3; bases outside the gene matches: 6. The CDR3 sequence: CASSLGPRTGDTGELFF. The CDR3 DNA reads TGCGCCAGCAGCTTGGGACCCCGGACAGGGGACACCGGGGAGCTGTTTTTT.

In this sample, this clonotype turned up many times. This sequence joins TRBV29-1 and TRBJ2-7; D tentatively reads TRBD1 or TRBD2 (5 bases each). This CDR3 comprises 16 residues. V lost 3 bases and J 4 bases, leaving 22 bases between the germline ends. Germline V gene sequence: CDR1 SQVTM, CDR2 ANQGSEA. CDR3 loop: CSVDTGKGRAPYEQYF. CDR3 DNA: TGCAGCGTTGATACTGGAAAGGGACGGGCCCCTTACGAGCAGTACTTC.

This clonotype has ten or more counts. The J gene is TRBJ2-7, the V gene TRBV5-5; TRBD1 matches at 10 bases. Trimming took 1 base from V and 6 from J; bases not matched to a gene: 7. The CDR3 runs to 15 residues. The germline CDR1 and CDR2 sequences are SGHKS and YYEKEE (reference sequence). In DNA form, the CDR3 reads TGTGCCAGCAGCTTGTTGGACAGGGGGACCGTCGAGCAGTACTTC. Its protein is CASSLLDRGTVEQYF.

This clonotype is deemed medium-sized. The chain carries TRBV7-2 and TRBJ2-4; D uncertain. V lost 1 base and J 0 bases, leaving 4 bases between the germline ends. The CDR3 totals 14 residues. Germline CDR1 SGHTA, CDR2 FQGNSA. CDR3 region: CASSLDPAKNIQYF. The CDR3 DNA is TGTGCCAGCAGCTTAGACCCAGCCAAAAACATTCAGTACTTC.